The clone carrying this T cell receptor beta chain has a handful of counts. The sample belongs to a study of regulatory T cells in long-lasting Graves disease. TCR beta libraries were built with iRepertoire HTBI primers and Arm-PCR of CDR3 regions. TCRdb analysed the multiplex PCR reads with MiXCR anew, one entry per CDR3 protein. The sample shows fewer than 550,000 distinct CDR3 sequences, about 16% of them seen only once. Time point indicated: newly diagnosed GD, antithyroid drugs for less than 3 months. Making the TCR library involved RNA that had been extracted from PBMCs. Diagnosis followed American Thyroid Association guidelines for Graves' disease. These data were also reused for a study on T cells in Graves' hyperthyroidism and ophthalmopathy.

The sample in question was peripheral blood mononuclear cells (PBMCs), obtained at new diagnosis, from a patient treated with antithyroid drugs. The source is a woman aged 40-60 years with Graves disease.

The CDR3 DNA reads TGCGCCAGCAGCCCCGAAGGAACCCTTTTCGACAATGAGCAGTTCTTC. Its protein product is CASSPEGTLFDNEQFF. This sequence joins TRBV5-1 and TRBJ2-1; D not resolved. The CDR3 loop spans 16 amino acids. Trimming removed 4 bases from V and 5 bases from J, with 19 bases in between. Germline values: CDR1 SGHRS, CDR2 YFSETQ.